This is a list of T cell receptor beta chains from one sample in a study of cytomegalovirus exposure and HLA in healthy donors. Method: immunoSEQ multiplex PCR; TCRdb's copy keeps in-frame clones and lacks some. The table includes about 140,000 clones, nearly 80% detected once. Sequences were obtained from PBMCs. These receptors originate from a man aged 25 to 40 in good health and CMV-seronegative. CDR3s leave out the opening cysteine and the closing phenylalanine or tryptophan. Clone size is shown for a subset of rows, as once, few, many or a class of expanded clone.

clone_size: -; cdr3_length: 12; v_call: TRBV5-4; cdr3_aa: ASSLYSPNGKLF
clone_size: few; cdr3_length: 15; v_call: TRBV13; cdr3_aa: ASSLFGTGDSAYEQY
clone_size: few; cdr3_length: 14; v_call: TRBV7-9; cdr3_aa: ASSLTAGGLSYEQY
clone_size: once; cdr3_length: 12; v_call: TRBV27; cdr3_aa: ASRFIAGRDEQY
clone_size: -; cdr3_length: 9; v_call: TRBV29-1; cdr3_aa: SVGGNYGYT
clone_size: -; cdr3_length: 9; v_call: TRBV7-9; cdr3_aa: ASSFLYGYT
clone_size: -; cdr3_length: 15; v_call: TRBV5-4; cdr3_aa: ASSFFVASGKGPEQF
clone_size: many; cdr3_length: 9; v_call: TRBV6-5; cdr3_aa: ASSHGGEQY
clone_size: few; cdr3_length: 10; v_call: TRBV18; cdr3_aa: ASSPGGADDT
clone_size: -; cdr3_length: 11; v_call: TRBV6-5; cdr3_aa: ASSTYQNTEAF
clone_size: -; cdr3_length: 12; v_call: TRBV30; cdr3_aa: AWEAGANTGELF
clone_size: -; cdr3_length: 16; v_call: TRBV7-2; cdr3_aa: ASSLDLAGNSYNSPLH
clone_size: -; cdr3_length: 16; v_call: TRBV28; cdr3_aa: ASSLPRAGGLENYEQY
clone_size: -; cdr3_length: 13; v_call: TRBV19; cdr3_aa: ASSIGDRGLTEAF
clone_size: -; cdr3_length: 14; v_call: TRBV28; cdr3_aa: ASSSTGTGFSRRAF
clone_size: -; cdr3_length: 13; v_call: TRBV5-8; cdr3_aa: ASSLTHYSTDTQY